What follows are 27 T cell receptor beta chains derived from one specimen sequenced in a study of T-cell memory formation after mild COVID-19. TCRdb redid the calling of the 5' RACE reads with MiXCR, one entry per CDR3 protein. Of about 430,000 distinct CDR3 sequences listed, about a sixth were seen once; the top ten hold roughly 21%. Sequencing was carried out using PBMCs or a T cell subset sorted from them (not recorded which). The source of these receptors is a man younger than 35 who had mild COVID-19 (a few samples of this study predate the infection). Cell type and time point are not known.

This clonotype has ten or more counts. In nucleotides, the CDR3 is TGTGCCAGCAGCCCGGGACAGCGCACAGATACGCAGTATTTT. As protein: CASSPGQRTDTQYF. The gene calls are TRBV5-6 and TRBJ2-3, with TRBD1 matching 7 bases. V shed 4 bases and J 1 base; nucleotides not matched to a gene: 3. The CDR3 has 14 residues. Germline V gene sequence: CDR1 SGHDT, CDR2 YYEEEE.

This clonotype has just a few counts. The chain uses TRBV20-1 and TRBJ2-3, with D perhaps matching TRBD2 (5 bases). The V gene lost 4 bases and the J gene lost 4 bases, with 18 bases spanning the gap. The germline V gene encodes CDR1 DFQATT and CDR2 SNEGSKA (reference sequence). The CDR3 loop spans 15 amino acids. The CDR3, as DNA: TGCAGTGCTACCCCAGCGGCCTCAGGTGCAGATACGCAGTATTTT. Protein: CSATPAASGADTQYF.

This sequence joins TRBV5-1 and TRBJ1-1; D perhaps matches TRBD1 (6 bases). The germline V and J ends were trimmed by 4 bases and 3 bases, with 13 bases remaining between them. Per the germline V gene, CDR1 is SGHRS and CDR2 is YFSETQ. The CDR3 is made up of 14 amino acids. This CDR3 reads CASSPVRGDTEAFF. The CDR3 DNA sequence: TGCGCCAGCAGCCCGGTCAGGGGCGACACTGAAGCTTTCTTT.

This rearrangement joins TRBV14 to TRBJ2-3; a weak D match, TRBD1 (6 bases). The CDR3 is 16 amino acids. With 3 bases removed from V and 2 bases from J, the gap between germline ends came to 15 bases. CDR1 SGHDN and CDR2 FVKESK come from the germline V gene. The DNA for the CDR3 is TGTGCCAGCAGCCAGGTTTTCGGACAGCTCACAGATACGCAGTATTTT. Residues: CASSQVFGQLTDTQYF.

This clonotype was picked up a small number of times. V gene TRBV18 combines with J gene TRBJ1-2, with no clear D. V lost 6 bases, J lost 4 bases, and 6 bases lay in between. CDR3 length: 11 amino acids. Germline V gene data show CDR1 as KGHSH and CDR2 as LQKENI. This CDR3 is CASSGLYGYTF. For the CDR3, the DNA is TGTGCCAGCTCCGGCCTCTATGGCTACACCTTC. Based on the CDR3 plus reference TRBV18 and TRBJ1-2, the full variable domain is NAGVMQNPRHLVRRRGQEARLRCSPMKGHSHVYWYRQLPEEGLKFMVYLQKENIIDESGMPKERFSAEFPKEGPSILRIQQVVRGDSAAYFCASSGLYGYTFGSGTRLTVV.

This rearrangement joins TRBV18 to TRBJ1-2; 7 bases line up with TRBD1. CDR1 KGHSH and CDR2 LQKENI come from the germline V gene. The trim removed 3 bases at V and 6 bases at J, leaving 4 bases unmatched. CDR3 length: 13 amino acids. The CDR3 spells CASSPYQGDGYTF. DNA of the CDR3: TGTGCCAGCTCACCGTACCAGGGGGATGGCTACACCTTC.

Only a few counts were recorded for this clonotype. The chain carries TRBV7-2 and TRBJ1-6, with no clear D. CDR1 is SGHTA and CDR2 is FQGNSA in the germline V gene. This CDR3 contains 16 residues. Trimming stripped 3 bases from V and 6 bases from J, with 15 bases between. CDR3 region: CASSLRSGGGNSPLHF. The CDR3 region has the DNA TGTGCCAGCAGCTTGCGATCTGGAGGCGGTAATTCACCCCTCCACTTT. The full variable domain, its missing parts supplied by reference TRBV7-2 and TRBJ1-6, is GAGVSQSPSNKVTEKGKDVELRCDPISGHTALYWYRQSLGQGLEFLIYFQGNSAPDKSGLPSDRFSAERTGGSVSTLTIQRTQQEDSAVYLCASSLRSGGGNSPLHFGNGTRLTVT.

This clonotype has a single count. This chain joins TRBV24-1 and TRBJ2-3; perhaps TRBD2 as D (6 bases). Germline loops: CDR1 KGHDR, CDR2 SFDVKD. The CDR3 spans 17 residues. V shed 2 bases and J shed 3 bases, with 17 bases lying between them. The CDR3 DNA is TGTGCCACCAGTGATTCCCTTTGGGGGGAGAGGACAGATACGCAGTATTTT. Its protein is CATSDSLWGERTDTQYF.

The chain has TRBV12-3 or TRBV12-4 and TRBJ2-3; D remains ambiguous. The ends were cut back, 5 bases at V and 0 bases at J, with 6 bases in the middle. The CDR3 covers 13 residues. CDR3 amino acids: CASSTTSTDTQYF. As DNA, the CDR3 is TGTGCCAGCAGTACGACTAGCACAGATACGCAGTATTTT.

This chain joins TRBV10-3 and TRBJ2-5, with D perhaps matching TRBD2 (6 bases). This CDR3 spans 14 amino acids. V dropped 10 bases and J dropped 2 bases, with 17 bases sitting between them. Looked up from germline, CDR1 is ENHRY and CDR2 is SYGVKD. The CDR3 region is CATLRDSIQETQYF. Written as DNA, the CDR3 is TGTGCCACCCTTCGGGACTCGATACAAGAGACCCAGTACTTC.

The CDR3 protein is CASSLVWDRMGRYGYTF. DNA of the CDR3: TGTGCCAGCAGCTTAGTCTGGGACAGGATGGGTCGGTATGGCTACACCTTC. The chain is built from TRBV7-8 and TRBJ1-2; 8 nucleotides line up with TRBD1. V gave up 1 base and J gave up 5 bases; unmatched junction bases: 12. The length of the CDR3 is 17 residues. The germline gives CDR1 SGHVS, CDR2 FQNEAQ.

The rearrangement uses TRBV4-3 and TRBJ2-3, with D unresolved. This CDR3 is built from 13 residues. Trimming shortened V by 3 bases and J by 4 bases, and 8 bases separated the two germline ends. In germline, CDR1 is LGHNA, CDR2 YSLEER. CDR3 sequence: CASSQDRPDTQYF. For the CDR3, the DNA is TGCGCCAGCAGCCAGGATAGACCAGATACGCAGTATTTT.

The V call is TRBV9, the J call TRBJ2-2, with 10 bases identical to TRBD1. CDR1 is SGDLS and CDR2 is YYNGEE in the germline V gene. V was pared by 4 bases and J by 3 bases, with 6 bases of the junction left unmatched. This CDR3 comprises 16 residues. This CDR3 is CASSPGQGGDTGELFF. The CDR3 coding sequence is TGTGCCAGCAGCCCCGGACAGGGGGGGGACACCGGGGAGCTGTTTTTT.

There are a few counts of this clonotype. The CDR3 DNA follows: TGCGCCAGCAGCCACTCGAACACCGGGGAGCTGTTTTTT. Its translation is CASSHSNTGELFF. The V and J genes are TRBV4-3 and TRBJ2-2; no firm D call. The length of the CDR3 is 13 residues. The V end lost 3 bases, the J end lost 0 bases, and 2 bases lay between the germline ends. Germline V gives CDR1 LGHNA, CDR2 YSLEER.

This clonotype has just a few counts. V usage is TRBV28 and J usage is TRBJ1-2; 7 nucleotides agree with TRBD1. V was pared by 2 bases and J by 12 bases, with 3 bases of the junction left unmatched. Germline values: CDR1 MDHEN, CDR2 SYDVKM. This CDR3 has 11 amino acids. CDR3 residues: CASSLGTANTF. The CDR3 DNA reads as TGTGCCAGCAGTTTAGGGACAGCCAACACCTTC.

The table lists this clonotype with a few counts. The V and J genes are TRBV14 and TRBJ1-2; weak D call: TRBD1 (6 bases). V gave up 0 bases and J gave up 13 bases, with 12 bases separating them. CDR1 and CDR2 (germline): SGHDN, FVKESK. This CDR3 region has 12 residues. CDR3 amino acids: CASSQELRGPTF. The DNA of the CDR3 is TGTGCCAGCAGCCAAGAACTCAGGGGTCCCACCTTC.

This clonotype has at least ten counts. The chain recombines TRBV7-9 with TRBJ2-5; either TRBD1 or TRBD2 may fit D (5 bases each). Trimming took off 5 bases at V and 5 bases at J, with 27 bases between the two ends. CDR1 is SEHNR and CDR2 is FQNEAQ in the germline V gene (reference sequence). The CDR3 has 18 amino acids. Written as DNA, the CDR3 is TGTGCCAGCAGCCCAGTCCCGGGACGGACGACCCATTGGGAGACCCAGTACTTC. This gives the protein CASSPVPGRTTHWETQYF.

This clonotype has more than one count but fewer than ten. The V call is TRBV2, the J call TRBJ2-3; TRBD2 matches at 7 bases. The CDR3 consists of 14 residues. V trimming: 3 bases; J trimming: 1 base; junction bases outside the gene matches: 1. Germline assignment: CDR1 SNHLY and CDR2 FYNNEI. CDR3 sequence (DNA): TGTGCCAGCAGTGAGAGCGGGGGCACAGATACGCAGTATTTT. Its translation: CASSESGGTDTQYF.

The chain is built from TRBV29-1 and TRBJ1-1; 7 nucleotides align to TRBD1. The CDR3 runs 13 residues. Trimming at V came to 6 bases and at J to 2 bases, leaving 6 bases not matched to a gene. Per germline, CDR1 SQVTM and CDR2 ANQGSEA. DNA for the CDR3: TGCAGCGTCTCGTGGACAGGAAACACTGAAGCTTTCTTT. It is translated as CSVSWTGNTEAFF.

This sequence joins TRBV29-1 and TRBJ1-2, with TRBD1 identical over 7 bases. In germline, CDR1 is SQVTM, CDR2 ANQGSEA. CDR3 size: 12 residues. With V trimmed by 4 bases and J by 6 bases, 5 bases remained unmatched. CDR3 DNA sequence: TGCAGCGTTGGACCAGGGGGAGATGGCTACACCTTC. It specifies CSVGPGGDGYTF.

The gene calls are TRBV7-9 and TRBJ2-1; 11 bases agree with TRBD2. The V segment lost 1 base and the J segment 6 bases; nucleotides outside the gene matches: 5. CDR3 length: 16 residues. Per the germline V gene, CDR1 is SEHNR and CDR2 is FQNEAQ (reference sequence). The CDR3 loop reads CASSLGGTSGVNEQFF. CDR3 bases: TGTGCCAGCAGCTTAGGAGGGACTAGCGGAGTCAATGAGCAGTTCTTC.

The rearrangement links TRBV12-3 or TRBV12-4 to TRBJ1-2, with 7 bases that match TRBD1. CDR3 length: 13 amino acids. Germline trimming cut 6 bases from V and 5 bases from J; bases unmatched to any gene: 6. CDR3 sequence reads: CASRHGTAYGYTF. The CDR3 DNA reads TGTGCCAGCAGGCACGGGACAGCATATGGCTACACCTTC.

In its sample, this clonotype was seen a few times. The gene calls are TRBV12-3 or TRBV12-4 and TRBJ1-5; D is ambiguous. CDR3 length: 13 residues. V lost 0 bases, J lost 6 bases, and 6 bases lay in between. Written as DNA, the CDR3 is TGTGCCAGCAGTTTAGCGATAAGTCAGCCCCAGCATTTT. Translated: CASSLAISQPQHF.

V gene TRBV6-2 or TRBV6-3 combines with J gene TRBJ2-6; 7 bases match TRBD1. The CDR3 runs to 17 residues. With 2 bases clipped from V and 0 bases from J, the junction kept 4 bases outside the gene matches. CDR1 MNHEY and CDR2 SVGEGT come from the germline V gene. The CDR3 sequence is CASSYGDSHSGANVLTF. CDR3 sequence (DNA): TGTGCCAGCAGTTACGGGGACAGTCACTCTGGGGCCAACGTCCTGACTTTC.

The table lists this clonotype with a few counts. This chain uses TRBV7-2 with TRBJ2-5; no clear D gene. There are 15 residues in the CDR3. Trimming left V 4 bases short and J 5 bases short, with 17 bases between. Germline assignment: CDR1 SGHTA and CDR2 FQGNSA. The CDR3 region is CASSSVRGQQETQYF. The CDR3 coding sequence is TGTGCCAGCAGCTCAGTCCGTGGGCAGCAGGAGACCCAGTACTTC.

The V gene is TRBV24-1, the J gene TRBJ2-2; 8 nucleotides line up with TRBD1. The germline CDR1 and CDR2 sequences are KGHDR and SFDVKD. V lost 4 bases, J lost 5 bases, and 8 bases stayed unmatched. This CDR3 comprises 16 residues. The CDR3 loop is CATSDPGTGSTGELFF. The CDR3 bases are TGTGCCACCAGTGACCCCGGGACAGGCTCGACCGGGGAGCTGTTTTTT.

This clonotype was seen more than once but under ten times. CDR3 DNA: TGTGCCAGCAGCTTAGTGCCCGGGACCGAGACCCAGTACTTC. This encodes CASSLVPGTETQYF. The chain has TRBV7-2 and TRBJ2-5; D may correspond to TRBD1 or TRBD2 (5 bases each). V lost 1 base, J lost 5 bases, and 11 bases lay in between. The CDR3 consists of 14 residues. Germline V lookup: CDR1 SGHTA, CDR2 FQGNSA.